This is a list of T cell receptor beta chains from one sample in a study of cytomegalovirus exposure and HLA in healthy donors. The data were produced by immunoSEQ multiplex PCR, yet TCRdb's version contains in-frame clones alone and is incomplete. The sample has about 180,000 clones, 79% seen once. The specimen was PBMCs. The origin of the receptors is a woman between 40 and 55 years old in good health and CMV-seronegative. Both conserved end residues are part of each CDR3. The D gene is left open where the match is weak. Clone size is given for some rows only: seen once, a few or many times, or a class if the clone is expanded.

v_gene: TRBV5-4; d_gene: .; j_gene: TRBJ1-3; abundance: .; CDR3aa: CASSLGIVGARNTIYF; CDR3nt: TGTGCCAGCAGCTTGGGGATCGTAGGGGCGAGAAACACCATATATTTT
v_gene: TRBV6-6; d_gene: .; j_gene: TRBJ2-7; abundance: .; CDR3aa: CASSSRGRYEQYF; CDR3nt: TGTGCCAGCAGCTCCCGAGGGAGGTACGAGCAGTACTTC
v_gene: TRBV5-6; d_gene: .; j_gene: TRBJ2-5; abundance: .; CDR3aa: CASSGGGQRGETQYF; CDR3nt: TGTGCCAGCAGCGGGGGGGGACAACGGGGGGAGACCCAGTACTTC
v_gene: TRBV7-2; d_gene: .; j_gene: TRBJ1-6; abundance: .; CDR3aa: CASSLAWRANSPLHF; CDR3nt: TGTGCCAGCAGCTTAGCCTGGAGGGCTAATTCACCCCTCCACTTT
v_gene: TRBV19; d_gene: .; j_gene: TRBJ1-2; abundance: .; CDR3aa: CASSIDLTVPNYGYTF; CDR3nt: TGTGCCAGTAGTATAGATCTGACAGTGCCTAACTATGGCTACACCTTC
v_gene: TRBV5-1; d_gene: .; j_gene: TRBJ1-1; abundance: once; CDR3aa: CASSRSGLGLLEAFF; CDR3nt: TGCGCCAGCAGCCGTTCAGGGCTGGGCCTACTGGAAGCTTTCTTT
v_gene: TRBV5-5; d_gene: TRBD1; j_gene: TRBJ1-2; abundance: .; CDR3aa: CASSLETGAYGYTF; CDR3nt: TGTGCCAGCAGCTTGGAGACAGGGGCCTATGGCTACACCTTC
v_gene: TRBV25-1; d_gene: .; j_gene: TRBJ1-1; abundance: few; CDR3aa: CASSDPASPRPQTEAFF; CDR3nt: TGTGCCAGCAGTGACCCCGCCAGTCCCAGGCCCCAGACTGAAGCTTTCTTT
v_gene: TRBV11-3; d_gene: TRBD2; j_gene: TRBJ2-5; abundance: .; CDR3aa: CASSLVAGVPRQETQYF; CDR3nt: TGTGCCAGCAGCTTAGTAGCGGGGGTTCCCCGCCAAGAGACCCAGTACTTC
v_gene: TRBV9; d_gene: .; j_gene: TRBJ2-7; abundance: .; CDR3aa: CASSVGGTGEQYF; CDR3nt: TGTGCCAGCAGCGTAGGTGGTACGGGGGAGCAGTACTTC
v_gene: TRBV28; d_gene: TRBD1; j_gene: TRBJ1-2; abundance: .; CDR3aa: CASSTGTGYGYTF; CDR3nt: TGTGCCAGCAGCACCGGGACAGGGTACGGCTACACCTTC
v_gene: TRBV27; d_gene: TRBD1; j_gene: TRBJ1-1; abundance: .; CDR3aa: CASSLAGQGGGEAFF; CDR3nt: TGTGCCAGCAGTTTGGCGGGACAGGGGGGGGGAGAAGCTTTCTTT
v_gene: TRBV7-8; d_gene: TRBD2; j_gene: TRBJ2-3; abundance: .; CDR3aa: CASSRRGGEGHTQYF; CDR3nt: TGTGCCAGCAGCCGCCGGGGGGGAGAAGGGCATACGCAGTATTTT
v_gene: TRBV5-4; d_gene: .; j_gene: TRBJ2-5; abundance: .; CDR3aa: CASAEDPRGQETQYF; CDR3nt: TGTGCCAGCGCGGAGGACCCTCGGGGCCAAGAGACCCAGTACTTC
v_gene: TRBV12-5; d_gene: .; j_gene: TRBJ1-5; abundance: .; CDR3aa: CASGLSAQGQPQHF; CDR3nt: TGTGCTAGTGGTCTCTCTGCGCAGGGTCAGCCCCAGCATTTT
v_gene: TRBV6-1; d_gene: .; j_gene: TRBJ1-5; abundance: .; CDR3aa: CASSGRGRSRDQPQHF; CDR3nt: TGTGCCAGCAGTGGGAGGGGACGTTCAAGGGATCAGCCCCAGCATTTT
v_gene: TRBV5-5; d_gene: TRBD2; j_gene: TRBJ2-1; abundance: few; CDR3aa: CASSRGTSGGLNEQFF; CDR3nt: TGTGCCAGCAGCCGGGGGACTAGCGGGGGCCTCAATGAGCAGTTCTTC
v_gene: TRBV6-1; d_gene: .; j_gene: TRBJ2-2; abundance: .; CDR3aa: CASRLGQARSGELFF; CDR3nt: TGTGCCAGCAGGTTGGGGCAGGCCCGAAGCGGGGAGCTGTTTTTT
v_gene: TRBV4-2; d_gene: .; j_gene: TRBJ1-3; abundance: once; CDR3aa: CASSQESTARGRLNSGNTIYF; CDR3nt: TGTGCCAGCAGCCAAGAATCAACGGCCAGGGGAAGGCTCAACTCTGGAAACACCATATATTTT
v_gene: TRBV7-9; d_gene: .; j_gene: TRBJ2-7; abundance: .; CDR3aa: CASSLRVYEQYF; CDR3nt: TGTGCCAGCAGCTTACGAGTTTACGAGCAGTACTTC
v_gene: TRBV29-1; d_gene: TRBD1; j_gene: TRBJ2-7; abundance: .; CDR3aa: CSVQDRAYEQYF; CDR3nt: TGCAGCGTTCAGGACAGGGCCTACGAGCAGTACTTC
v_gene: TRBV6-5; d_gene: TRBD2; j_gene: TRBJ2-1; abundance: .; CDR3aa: CASSLTSGLYNEQFF; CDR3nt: TGTGCCAGCAGTCTCACTAGCGGCCTTTACAATGAGCAGTTCTTC
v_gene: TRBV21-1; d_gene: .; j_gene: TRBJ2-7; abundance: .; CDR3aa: CASSTSGSHYEQYF; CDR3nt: TGTGCCAGCAGCACCTCCGGGTCCCACTACGAGCAGTACTTC
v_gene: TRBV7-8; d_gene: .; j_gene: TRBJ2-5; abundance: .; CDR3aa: CASSPGGITIQETQYF; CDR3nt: TGTGCCAGCAGTCCAGGGGGGATTACTATCCAAGAGACCCAGTACTTC
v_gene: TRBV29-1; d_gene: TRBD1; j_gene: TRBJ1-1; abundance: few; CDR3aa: CSIRQGTDTEAFF; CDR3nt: TGCAGCATTAGACAGGGCACGGACACTGAAGCTTTCTTT
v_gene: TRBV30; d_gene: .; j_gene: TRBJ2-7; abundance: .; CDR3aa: CAWSVGQTRYEQYF; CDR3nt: TGTGCCTGGAGTGTGGGACAGACTAGATACGAGCAGTACTTC
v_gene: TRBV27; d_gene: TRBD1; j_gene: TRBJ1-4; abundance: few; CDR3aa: CASSQGAQKKLFF; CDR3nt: TGTGCCAGCAGTCAGGGGGCGCAGAAAAAACTGTTTTTT
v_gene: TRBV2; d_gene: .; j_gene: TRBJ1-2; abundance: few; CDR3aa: CASSYRDYGYTF; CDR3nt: TGTGCCAGCAGTTACAGGGACTATGGCTACACCTTC
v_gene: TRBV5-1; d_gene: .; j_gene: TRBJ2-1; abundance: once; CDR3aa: CASSSRYDSYNEQFF; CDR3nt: TGCGCCAGCAGCTCCAGATATGACTCCTACAATGAGCAGTTCTTC
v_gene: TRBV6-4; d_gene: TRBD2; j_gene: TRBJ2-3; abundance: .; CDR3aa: CASSLAGGADTQYF; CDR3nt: TGTGCCAGCAGCCTAGCGGGGGGTGCAGATACGCAGTATTTT
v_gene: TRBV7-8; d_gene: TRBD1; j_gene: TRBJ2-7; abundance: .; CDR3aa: CASSSLKTDRVEEQYF; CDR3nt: TGTGCCAGCAGCTCCCTAAAAACGGACAGGGTAGAAGAGCAGTACTTC
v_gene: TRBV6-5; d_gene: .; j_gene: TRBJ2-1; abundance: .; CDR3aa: CASSPFGIEDEQFF; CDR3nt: TGTGCCAGCAGTCCTTTTGGAATCGAGGATGAGCAGTTCTTC
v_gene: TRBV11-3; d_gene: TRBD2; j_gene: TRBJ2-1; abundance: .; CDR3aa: CASRVGLAAYNEQFF; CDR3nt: TGTGCCAGCAGGGTGGGCCTAGCGGCCTACAATGAGCAGTTCTTC
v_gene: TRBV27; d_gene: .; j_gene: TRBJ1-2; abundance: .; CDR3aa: CASSLSSQATIYGYTF; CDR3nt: TGTGCCAGCAGTTTATCTTCACAGGCAACGATATATGGCTACACCTTC
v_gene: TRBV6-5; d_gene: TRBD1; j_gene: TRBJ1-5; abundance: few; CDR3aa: CASSRDRLQPQHF; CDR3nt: TGTGCCAGCTCCCGGGACAGATTACAGCCCCAGCATTTT
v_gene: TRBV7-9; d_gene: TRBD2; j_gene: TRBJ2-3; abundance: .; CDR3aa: CASSSGLRGGSDTQYF; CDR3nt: TGTGCCAGCAGCTCAGGTTTGCGGGGGGGATCAGATACGCAGTATTTT
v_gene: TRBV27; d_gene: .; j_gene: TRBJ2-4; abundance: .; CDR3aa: CASSFWGGIAKNIQYF; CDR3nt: TGTGCCAGCAGTTTCTGGGGAGGTATCGCCAAAAACATTCAGTACTTC
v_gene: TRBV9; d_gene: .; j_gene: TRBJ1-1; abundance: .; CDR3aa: CASSVDHSREAFF; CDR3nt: TGTGCCAGCAGCGTAGACCATTCGAGGGAAGCTTTCTTT
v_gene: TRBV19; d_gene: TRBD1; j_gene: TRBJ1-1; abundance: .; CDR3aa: CASLSGTGLSMNTEAFF; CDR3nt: TGTGCCAGTCTAAGCGGGACAGGATTATCCATGAACACTGAAGCTTTCTTT
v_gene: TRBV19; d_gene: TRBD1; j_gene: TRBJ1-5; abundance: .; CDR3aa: CASSIEPLTGYSNQPQHF; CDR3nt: TGTGCCAGTAGTATAGAACCCTTGACAGGGTACAGCAATCAGCCCCAGCATTTT
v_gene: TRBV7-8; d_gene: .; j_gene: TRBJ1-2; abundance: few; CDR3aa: CASSYGQNNYGYTF; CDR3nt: TGTGCCAGCAGCTACGGACAGAATAACTATGGCTACACCTTC
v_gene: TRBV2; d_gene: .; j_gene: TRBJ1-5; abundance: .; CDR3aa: CATELGGGNQPQHF; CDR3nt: TGTGCCACCGAACTTGGGGGGGGCAATCAGCCCCAGCATTTT
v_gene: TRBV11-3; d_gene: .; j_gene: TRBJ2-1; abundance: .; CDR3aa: CASSLDERLSSYNEQFF; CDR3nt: TGTGCCAGCAGCTTAGATGAGCGGTTGAGCTCCTACAATGAGCAGTTCTTC
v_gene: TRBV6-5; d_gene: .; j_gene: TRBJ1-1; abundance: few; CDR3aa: CASSPTGVRAFF; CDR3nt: TGTGCCAGCAGTCCGACGGGGGTGAGGGCTTTCTTT